What follows is one TCR beta chain and its context. What this receptor recognizes is not known. No much larger clonotype is one base removed from it; base qualities were not supplied. The source of the sample is a study of cytomegalovirus exposure and HLA in healthy donors (dated by TCRdb to the late 2010s). Concerning the study at large: In an earlier analysis of 550 to 750 of the donors, 276 Gb of sequence data and about 110 million unique TCR beta sequences from roughly 180 million T cells were reported. An early release that covered some 630 HLA-typed donors contained approximately 300 gigabases of sequencing data and tens of millions of unique TCR sequences. The genetic ancestry cluster associated with self-reported Caucasian donors included 65% to 90% of the 398 genotyped donors. The aim of the study was to test whether cataloging public T cell receptors could identify signatures of past pathogen exposure. Using immunosequencing, the study profiled T cell repertoires from 500 to 800 subjects and related those repertoires to cytomegalovirus serostatus. In addition to the first cohort of 500 to 850 subjects, a separate validation cohort of some 120 different subjects was used. High-throughput TCR immunosequencing, statistical association of individual TCRs with disease status, and machine learning were combined to predict cytomegalovirus infection status. To study patterns of TCR occurrence, a later analysis re-analyzed previously published TCR beta repertoires from under 750 donors and added high-resolution HLA genotyping. Rather than using new phenotypic data, the later analysis identified candidate immune exposures from TCR beta sequences and from how often those sequences occurred across donors. An earlier analysis of some 500 of the donors used high-throughput TCR beta sequencing to judge whether each TCR beta V gene segment behaved as functional or pseudogenic. Alongside the repertoire data, information on donor age, sex, ethnicity and CMV serostatus was compiled. A later genetic analysis took genome-wide SNP genotypes for about 55% of the 666 donors and used that subset as a discovery cohort. Every discovery cohort repertoire had been produced on one sequencing platform. HLA typing covered class I and class II loci at four-digit resolution. The number of typed donors differed by locus: roughly 629-640 for A, B, C, DRB1 and DQB1; 522 for DQA1; 606 for DPA1; and some 450 for DPB1. Roughly 5 DR-DQ haplotypes were handled as single units for association and clustering because linkage in the cohort was strong. Among some 400 genotyped donors of the cohort, an average of roughly 230,000 unique TCR beta nucleotide sequences was sequenced per donor, of which 15% to 20% were non-productive.

The library was made by the immunoSEQ multiplex PCR assay. For the multiplex PCR, a mixture combining 60 forward primers for TCR Vbeta segments and 13 reverse primers for TCR Jbeta segments was used. A multiplex PCR assay on genomic DNA amplified the CDR3 region of rearranged TCR beta genes. The amplified TCR beta libraries were sequenced on the Illumina HiSeq System as 87-base-pair reads. The original pipeline was this. A later analysis counted 65 million to 90 million unique TCR beta chains across the 600 to 850 repertoires, and 10 million to 11 million of these chains were shared by at least two donors. Raw reads were error-corrected and collapsed into unique sequences with a nearest-neighbor algorithm that merged closely related sequences to remove PCR and sequencing errors. V, D and J gene segments were assigned by aligning CDR3 sequences to IMGT reference sequences. For a sequence to be retained, at least a six-nucleotide match to both a V gene segment and a J gene segment was required. Rearrangements were called productive when the CDR3 lacked stop codons and stayed in frame with V and J; all others were non-productive. Following IMGT convention, CDR3 was defined as the stretch from the second conserved V-encoded cysteine up to the conserved J-encoded phenylalanine. The earlier analysis of about 640 of the donors excluded any sequence lacking an unambiguous match to a single V gene segment. An earlier analysis of 587 of the donors classified V segments as functional when productive rearrangements were above 56.7% and as segregating when the standard deviation between donors was above 5%. A statistical classification framework was built to diagnose cytomegalovirus status from the catalog of TCR beta chain sequences. In a later analysis, V and J genes were assigned by comparing TCR nucleotide sequences against IMGT/GENE-DB human TR gene sequences. Using the TCRdist pipeline, a later analysis assigned CDR3 sequences along with most-parsimonious VDJ recombination scenarios. A later analysis defined each TCR beta chain by its CDR3 amino acid sequence plus V-gene family, and excluded reads lacking a unique V-gene family. A later analysis removed 500 to 650 highly shared, low-generation-probability nucleotide sequences to deal with suspected cross-contamination and a sequencing artifact. For each public chain, a later analysis derived a clonal expansion index from normalized ranks of inferred template counts within each repertoire. In a later analysis, generation probabilities were computed using a VDJ recombination model fitted to out-of-frame rearrangements, and the results were checked against IGoR. In a later analysis, TCR-TCR, TCR-HLA and TCR-CMV co-occurrence was scored with hypergeometric tests, and a repertoire-size bias correction was applied to TCR pairs. To estimate false discovery rates, a later analysis permuted the HLA or CMV assignments 20 times. In a later analysis, co-occurring TCRs were grouped using DBSCAN, with TCRdist sequence similarity added in when clustering inside HLA-allele-positive subsets. Repertoires with fewer than 30,000 or more than 120,000 public chains, plus five repertoires with anomalous nucleotide sharing, were excluded from co-occurrence clustering. TCRdb took this table from immuneACCESS and kept in-frame rearrangements with V and J called. Such tables lack part of the clones; where checked against another copy, unresolved V genes explain under half of the gap, and the rest is unexplained. V and J calls and clone size are copied from that table; D and trimming were computed from the DNA. The sample yields fewer than 85,000 clones; roughly 79% were counted once. The ten top clones hold 5.5% of the sample.

The germline V gene (reference sequence) provides CDR1 LNHNV and CDR2 YYDKDF. The germline V end is reduced by 1 base and the J end by 0 bases; junction bases left unmatched: 10. From cysteine to phenylalanine, the CDR3 is 20 amino acids long. CDR3 DNA is the only sequence kept; it has 60 bases, read in frame from the first base. The paper as a whole reports these results and caveats: A further reported finding was that TCR beta sequences accurately predicted the HLA-A and HLA-B alleles for most subjects in the first cohort. According to a later analysis, TCR association rates differed among HLA loci, with DRB1 alleles showing the most associated TCRs and HLA-C alleles showing the fewest. While some public TCRs were present in many individuals, most TCR sequences turned up only very rarely across donors. Some IMGT-functional V segments, including TRBV6-2 and TRBV6-3, could not be distinguished by the 87-base-pair reads and were therefore excluded. A later analysis found that HLA-associated TCR beta chains were more clonally expanded and had lower generation probabilities than equally common non-associated chains. Over 15 rarely observed V segments, including chromosome 9 orphons, were excluded from the earlier analysis of just under 600 of the donors because counts were too low. The presence/absence analyses assumed that sequencing depth was roughly uniform across donors, and that assumption may not be true. Three of the identified cytomegalovirus-associated TCR beta chains were confirmed in vitro to be specific for cytomegalovirus antigens. The only immune exposure information available for the cohort was CMV serostatus. According to a later genetic analysis, donors in an Asian-associated ancestry cluster had fewer N-insertions in productive TCRs than the roughly 700-donor mean. A later analysis associated 17,000 or so TCR beta sequences with specific HLA alleles at a false discovery rate of 0.05. A total of 164 TCR beta chains were listed by the study as associated with cytomegalovirus. In this cohort, only TCR beta chains were sequenced, and detectable features were limited by the absence of alpha or paired-chain data. Cytomegalovirus status was reported to be diagnosed by the classifier with high specificity and sensitivity in both the original and validation cohorts. Because some donors lacked HLA typing at each locus, the association tests relied only on the typed subset. Assigning TCR associations to individual alleles was difficult when HLA alleles, especially DR and DQ, strongly co-occurred. According to the authors, the approach could potentially be generalized to other disease states and immunological phenotypes. A cluster of highly shared sequence variants was judged likely to be a technical artifact of the sequencing pipeline. In an earlier analysis of some 500 of the donors, most TCR beta V segments appeared in productive rearrangements about 90% or about 30% of the time, broadly matching IMGT annotations. Correlated functional status among segregating V segments might reflect linkage disequilibrium, but an unknown experimental factor could not be ruled out. A later analysis found that most CMV-associated TCR beta chains appeared HLA-restricted, with HLA associations seemingly driven largely by CMV exposure. Several of the top co-occurrence clusters appeared to be linked to parvovirus B19, influenza, CMV and Epstein-Barr virus, according to a later analysis. V-gene and J-gene trimming of TCR beta chains was associated with a missense DCLRE1C variant in a later genetic analysis, and the association was replicated in an independent cohort.

The cohort consisted of approximately 690 healthy bone marrow donors. At the time of sampling, all cohort members were nominally healthy, though unrecorded immune exposures were likely present. The donor was CMV seropositive and was included in the group of 300 or so seropositive cohort members. Every donor gave a peripheral blood sample, and the peripheral blood mononuclear cells from that sample were used for TCR beta sequencing. The Qiagen DNeasy Blood Extraction Kit was used to extract genomic DNA from the blood cell samples. The clonotype was recovered from a male donor in good health and CMV-seropositive. Source material: PBMCs. The sequence links TRBV15 to TRBJ2-6, and TRBD1 aligns with 9 junction nucleotides. This receptor carries the CDR3 CATSRAHTGTGSSGANVLTF. Here is the DNA: TGTGCCACCAGCAGAGCACATACCGGGACAGGGAGCTCTGGGGCCAACGTCCTGACTTTC. The entire variable domain, with the stretches around the CDR3 drawn from the reference TRBV15 and TRBJ2-6 proteins, is DAMVIQNPRYQVTQFGKPVTLSCSQTLNHNVMYWYQQKSSQAPKLLFHYYDKDFNNEADTPDNFQSRRPNTSFCFLDIRSPGLGDTAMYLCATSRAHTGTGSSGANVLTFGAGSRLTVL.